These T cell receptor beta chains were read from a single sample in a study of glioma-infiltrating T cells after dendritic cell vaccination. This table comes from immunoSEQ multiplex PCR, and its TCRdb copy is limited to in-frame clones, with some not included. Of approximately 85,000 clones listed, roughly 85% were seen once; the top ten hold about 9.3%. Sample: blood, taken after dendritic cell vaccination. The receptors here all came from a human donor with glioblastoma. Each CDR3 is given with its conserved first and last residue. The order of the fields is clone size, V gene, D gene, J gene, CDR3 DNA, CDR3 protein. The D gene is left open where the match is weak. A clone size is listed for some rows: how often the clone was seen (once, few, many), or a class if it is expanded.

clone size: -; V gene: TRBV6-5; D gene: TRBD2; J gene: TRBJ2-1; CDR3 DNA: TGTGCCAGCAGTAGACCCTCGGGGGGGGGCCAGCAGTTCTTC; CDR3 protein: CASSRPSGGGQQFF
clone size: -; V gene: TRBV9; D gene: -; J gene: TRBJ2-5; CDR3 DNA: TGTGCCAGCAGCGTAGGACCCGGGGACCAAGAGACCCAGTACTTC; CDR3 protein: CASSVGPGDQETQYF
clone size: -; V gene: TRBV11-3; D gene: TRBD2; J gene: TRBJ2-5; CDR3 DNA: TGTGCCAGCACCGGACTAGCGGGAGGGGGAGAGACCCAGTACTTC; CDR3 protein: CASTGLAGGGETQYF
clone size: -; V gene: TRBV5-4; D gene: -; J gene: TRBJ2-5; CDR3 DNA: TGTGCCAGCAGCTTGGCCCAGGGTTTACACCTGGAGACCCAGTACTTC; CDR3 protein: CASSLAQGLHLETQYF
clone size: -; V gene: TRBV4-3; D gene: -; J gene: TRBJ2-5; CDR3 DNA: TGCGCCAGCAGCCAAGATAAAGGCAGGTACCAAGAGACCCAGTACTTC; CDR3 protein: CASSQDKGRYQETQYF
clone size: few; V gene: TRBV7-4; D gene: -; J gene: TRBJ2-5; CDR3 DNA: TGTGCCAGCAGCTTAGAGCTCTATCAAGAGACCCAGTACTTC; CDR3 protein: CASSLELYQETQYF
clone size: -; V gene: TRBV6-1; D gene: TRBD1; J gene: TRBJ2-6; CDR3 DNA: TGTGCCAGCAGTTCAGGGGGCTCTGGGGCCAACGTCCTGACTTTC; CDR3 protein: CASSSGGSGANVLTF
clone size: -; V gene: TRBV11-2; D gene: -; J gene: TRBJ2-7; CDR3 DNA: TGTGCCAGCAGCCTGGGACTGATAGCTCCCTCCTACGAGCAGTACTTC; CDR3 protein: CASSLGLIAPSYEQYF
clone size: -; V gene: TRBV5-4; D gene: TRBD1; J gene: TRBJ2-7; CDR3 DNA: TGTGCCAGCAGCTCTGGGACAGGGGGCCTCGAGCAGTACTTC; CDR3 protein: CASSSGTGGLEQYF
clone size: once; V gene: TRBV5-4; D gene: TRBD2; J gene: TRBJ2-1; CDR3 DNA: TGTGCCAGCAGCTTGGGCGGGTCGGGGGGCAATGAGCAGTTCTTC; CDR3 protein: CASSLGGSGGNEQFF
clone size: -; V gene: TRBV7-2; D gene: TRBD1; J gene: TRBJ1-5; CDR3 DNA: TGTGCCAGCAGCTCCAAGACAGGGAACAATCAGCCCCAGCATTTT; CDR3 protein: CASSSKTGNNQPQHF
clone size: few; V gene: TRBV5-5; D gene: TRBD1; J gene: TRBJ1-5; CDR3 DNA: TGTGCCAGCAGCCACTTCGGACAGGGGAGCAATCAGCCCCAGCATTTT; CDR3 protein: CASSHFGQGSNQPQHF
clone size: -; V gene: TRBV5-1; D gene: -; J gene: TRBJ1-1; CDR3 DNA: TGCGCCAGCAGCTTTTCGACAGGTAACACTGAAGCTTTCTTT; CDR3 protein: CASSFSTGNTEAFF
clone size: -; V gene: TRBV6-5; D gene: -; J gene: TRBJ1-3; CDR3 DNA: TGTGCCAGCAGTGAACAGGGAGGGGGAAACACCATATATTTT; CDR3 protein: CASSEQGGGNTIYF
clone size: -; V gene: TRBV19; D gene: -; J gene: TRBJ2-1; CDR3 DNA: TGTGCCAGTAGCCCCAGGGGGAATAGCGGGATTAACGAGCAGTTCTTC; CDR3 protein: CASSPRGNSGINEQFF
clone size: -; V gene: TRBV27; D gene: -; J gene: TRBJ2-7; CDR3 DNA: TGTGCCAGCAGTTTTTATACAGGCTCCTACGAGCAGTACTTC; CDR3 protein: CASSFYTGSYEQYF
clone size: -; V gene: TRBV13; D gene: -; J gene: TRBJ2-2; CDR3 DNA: TGTGCCAGCAGCTTAGAGCTAGACCGGAACACCGGGGAGCTGTTTTTT; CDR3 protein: CASSLELDRNTGELFF
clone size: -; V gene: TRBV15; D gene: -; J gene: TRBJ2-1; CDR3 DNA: TGTGCCACCAGCAGGGAGGGGAGTTCCTACAATGAGCAGTTCTTC; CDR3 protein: CATSREGSSYNEQFF
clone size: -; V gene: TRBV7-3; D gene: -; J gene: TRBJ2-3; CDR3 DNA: TGTGCCAGCAGCTTAGGACAGCGGCCAGATACGCAGTATTTT; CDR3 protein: CASSLGQRPDTQYF
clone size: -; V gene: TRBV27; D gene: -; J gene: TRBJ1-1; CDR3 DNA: TGTGCCAGCAGTTTCTTACGAGCAGGGAACACTGAAGCTTTCTTT; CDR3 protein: CASSFLRAGNTEAFF
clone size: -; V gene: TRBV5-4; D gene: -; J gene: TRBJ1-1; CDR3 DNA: TGTGCCAGCAGCCTACCGACAGCTGAAGCTTTCTTT; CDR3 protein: CASSLPTAEAFF
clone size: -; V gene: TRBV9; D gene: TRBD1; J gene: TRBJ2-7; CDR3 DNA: TGTGCCAGCAGCATCCGGGACAGGTCAGAGCAGTACTTC; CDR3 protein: CASSIRDRSEQYF
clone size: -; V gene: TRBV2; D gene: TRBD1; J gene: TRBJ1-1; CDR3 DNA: TGTGCCAGCAGTACTAATACAGGGGTGGAAGGGGCTTTCTTT; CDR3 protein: CASSTNTGVEGAFF
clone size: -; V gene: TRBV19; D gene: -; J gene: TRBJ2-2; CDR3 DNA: TGTGCCAGTAGCATAGGGCCGGGGGGGGAGCTGTTTTTT; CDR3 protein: CASSIGPGGELFF
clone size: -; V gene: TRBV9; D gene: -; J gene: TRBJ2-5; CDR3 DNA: TGTGCCAGCAGCGTAGGGCTGGGCTCAGAGACCCAGTACTTC; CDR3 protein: CASSVGLGSETQYF
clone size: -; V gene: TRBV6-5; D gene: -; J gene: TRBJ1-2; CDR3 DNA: TGTGCCATCAAGCAGGGGATCGGGGGGTACTATGGCTACACCTTC; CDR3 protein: CAIKQGIGGYYGYTF
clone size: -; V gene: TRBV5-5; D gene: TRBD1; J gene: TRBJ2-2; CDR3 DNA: TGTGCCAGCAGCCGACAGGGGGCAGCCGGGGAGCTGTTTTTT; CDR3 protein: CASSRQGAAGELFF
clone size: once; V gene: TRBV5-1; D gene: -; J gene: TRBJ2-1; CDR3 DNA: TGCGCCAGCTCTTCTGGGCTGCGGGATGAGCAGTTCTTC; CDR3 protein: CASSSGLRDEQFF
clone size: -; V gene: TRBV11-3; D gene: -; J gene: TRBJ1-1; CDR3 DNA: TGTGCCAGCAGCTTTGGGGAGGGTTCCACTGAAGCTTTCTTT; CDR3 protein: CASSFGEGSTEAFF
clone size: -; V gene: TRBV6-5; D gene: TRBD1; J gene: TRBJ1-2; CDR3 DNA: TGTGCCAGCAGTTACCAACAGGGGGCTGACTATGGCTACACCTTC; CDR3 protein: CASSYQQGADYGYTF
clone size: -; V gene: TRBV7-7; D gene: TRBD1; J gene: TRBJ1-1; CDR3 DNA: TGTGCCAGCAGCACGAGGACAGGGGCGCGGGACACTGAAGCTTTCTTT; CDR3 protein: CASSTRTGARDTEAFF
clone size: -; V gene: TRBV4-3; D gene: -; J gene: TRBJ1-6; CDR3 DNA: TGCGCCAGCAGCCAACAGCCACCGGGTGATAATTCACCCCTCCACTTT; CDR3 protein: CASSQQPPGDNSPLHF
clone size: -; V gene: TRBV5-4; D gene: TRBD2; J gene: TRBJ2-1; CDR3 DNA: TGTGCCAGCAGCAGAGGGACTAGCTCCTACAATGAGCAGTTCTTC; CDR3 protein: CASSRGTSSYNEQFF
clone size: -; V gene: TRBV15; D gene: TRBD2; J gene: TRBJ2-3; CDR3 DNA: TGTGCCACCAGGCTGAGGGATCTAGCGGGAAAGGCGTATTTT; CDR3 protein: CATRLRDLAGKAYF
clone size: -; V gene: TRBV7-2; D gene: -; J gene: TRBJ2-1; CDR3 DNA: TGTGCCAGCAGCCTCAGGAGGTCCTACAATGAGCAGTTCTTC; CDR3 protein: CASSLRRSYNEQFF
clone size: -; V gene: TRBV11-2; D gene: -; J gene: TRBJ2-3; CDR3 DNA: TGTGCCAGCAGCCCCCGGGTAGTAGATACGCAGTATTTT; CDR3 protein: CASSPRVVDTQYF
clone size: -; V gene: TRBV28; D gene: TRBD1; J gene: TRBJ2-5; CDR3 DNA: TGTGCCAGCAGTTTAAAGGGGACAGGGGAAGAGACCCAGTACTTC; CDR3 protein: CASSLKGTGEETQYF
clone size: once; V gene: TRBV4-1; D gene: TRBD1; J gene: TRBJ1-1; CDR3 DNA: TGCGCCAGCAGCATTGACAGGGGTGGGGACACTGAAGCTTTCTTT; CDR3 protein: CASSIDRGGDTEAFF
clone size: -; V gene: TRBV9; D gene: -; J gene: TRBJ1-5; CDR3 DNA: TGTGCCAGCAGCACTTGGGGCGGCAATCAGCCCCAGCATTTT; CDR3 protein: CASSTWGGNQPQHF
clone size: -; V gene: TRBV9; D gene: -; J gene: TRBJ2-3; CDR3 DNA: TGTGCCAGCAGCGTACAGGGGAGCACAGATACGCAGTATTTT; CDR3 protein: CASSVQGSTDTQYF
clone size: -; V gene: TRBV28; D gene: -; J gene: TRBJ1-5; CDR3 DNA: TGTGCCAGCACCTCGGCGGGGGATTATAGCAATCAGCCCCAGCATTTT; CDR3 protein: CASTSAGDYSNQPQHF
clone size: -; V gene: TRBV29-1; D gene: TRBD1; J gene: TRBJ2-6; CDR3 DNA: TGCAGCGTCAAGACAGGGGTCTCTATCTCTGGGGCCAACGTCCTGACTTTC; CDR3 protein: CSVKTGVSISGANVLTF
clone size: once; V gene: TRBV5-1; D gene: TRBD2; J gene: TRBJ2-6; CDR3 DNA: TGCGCCAGCACTGTGGCCCGGGGAGGGGAGGTTGGGGCCAACGTCCTGACTTTC; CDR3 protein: CASTVARGGEVGANVLTF
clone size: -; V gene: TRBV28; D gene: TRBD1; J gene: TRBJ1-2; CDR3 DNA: TGTGCCAGCAGCCCTGGGACAGGGGTCATCGGGGGCTACACCTTC; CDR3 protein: CASSPGTGVIGGYTF
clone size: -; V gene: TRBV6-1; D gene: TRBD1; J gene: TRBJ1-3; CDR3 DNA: TGTGCCAGCAGTGTGACAGGGGTCTACTCTGGAAACACCATATATTTT; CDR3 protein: CASSVTGVYSGNTIYF
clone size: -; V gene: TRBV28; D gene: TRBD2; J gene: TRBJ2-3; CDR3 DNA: TGTGCCAGCAGTCCCGGGACTAGCGGCACAGATACGCAGTATTTT; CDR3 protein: CASSPGTSGTDTQYF
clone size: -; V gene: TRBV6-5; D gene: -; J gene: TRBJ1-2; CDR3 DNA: TGTGCCAGCAGTTACCTAGGGGGATCGGGCTACACCTTC; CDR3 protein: CASSYLGGSGYTF
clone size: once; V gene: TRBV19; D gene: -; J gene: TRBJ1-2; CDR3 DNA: TGTGCCAGTAGTATAGATCTATGGAGGTCCGGCTACACCTTC; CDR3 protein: CASSIDLWRSGYTF
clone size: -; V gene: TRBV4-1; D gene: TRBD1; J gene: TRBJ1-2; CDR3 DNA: TGCGCCAGCAGCCAAGACGGGACAGGGGTGTCCGGCTACACCTTC; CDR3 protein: CASSQDGTGVSGYTF
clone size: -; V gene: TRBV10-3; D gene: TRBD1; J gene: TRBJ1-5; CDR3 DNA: TGTGCCACCACAACAGGGGAGGCTCAGCCCCAGCATTTT; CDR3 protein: CATTTGEAQPQHF
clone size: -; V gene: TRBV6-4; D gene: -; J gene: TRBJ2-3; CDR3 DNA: TGTGCCAGCAGTGACTCAGGACTGAACACAGATACGCAGTATTTT; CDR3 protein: CASSDSGLNTDTQYF
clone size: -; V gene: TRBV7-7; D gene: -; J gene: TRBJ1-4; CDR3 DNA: TGTGCCAGCAGTCCCGGATCCGGGGATCTTAATGAAAAACTGTTTTTT; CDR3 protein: CASSPGSGDLNEKLFF
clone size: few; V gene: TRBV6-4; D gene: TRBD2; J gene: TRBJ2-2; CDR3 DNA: TGTGCCAGCAGTGACGGGGGGGACACCGGGGAGCTGTTTTTT; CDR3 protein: CASSDGGDTGELFF
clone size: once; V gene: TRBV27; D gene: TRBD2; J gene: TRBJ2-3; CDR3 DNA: TGTGCCAGCAGCGGGACTAGCAGGAGCACAGATACGCAGTATTTT; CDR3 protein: CASSGTSRSTDTQYF
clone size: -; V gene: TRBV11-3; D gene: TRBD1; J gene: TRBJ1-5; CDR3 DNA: TGTGCCAGCAGCGAACTTGGGACAGCTCCCCTCAAGATCAATCAGCCCCAGCATTTT; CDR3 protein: CASSELGTAPLKINQPQHF